A single sample is the source of the 14 T cell receptor beta chains below, sequenced in a study of radiotherapy plus CTLA-4 blockade in lung cancer. Repertoires were generated with immunoSEQ multiplex PCR, while TCRdb's copy carries only in-frame clones and drops some. The sample shows about 35,000 clones, 75% to 90% of them seen only once. Sequencing used peripheral blood, obtained from a patient treated with radiotherapy plus ipilimumab. The source is a human donor with non-small cell lung cancer who had stable disease on radiotherapy plus ipilimumab.

The chain combines TRBV7-3 with TRBJ2-5; the D is unclear. Germline CDR1 SGHTA, CDR2 FQGTGA. There are 15 residues in the CDR3. V was clipped by 1 base and J by 2 bases, with 11 bases between them. The CDR3 is CASSLIGQSQETQYF. The CDR3 DNA is TGTGCCAGCAGCTTAATTGGGCAGAGTCAAGAGACCCAGTACTTC.

This chain uses TRBV19 with TRBJ1-1; TRBD1 agrees at 9 bases. CDR1 and CDR2 (germline): LNHDA, SQIVND (reference sequence). Trimming removed 6 bases from V and 8 bases from J; junction bases left unmatched: 10. CDR3 length: 14 residues. The CDR3 coding sequence is TGTGCCAGTAGCCCTGGGACAGGGTGGACCGAAGCTTTCTTT. It translates to CASSPGTGWTEAFF. Using reference TRBV19 and TRBJ1-1 for the parts outside the CDR3, the full variable domain is DGGITQSPKYLFRKEGQNVTLSCEQNLNHDAMYWYRQDPGQGLRLIYYSQIVNDFQKGDIAEGYSVSREKKESFPLTVTSAQKNPTAFYLCASSPGTGWTEAFFGQGTRLTVV.

This chain links TRBV13 with TRBJ2-7; 7 positions agree with TRBD2. Losses at the gene ends were 5 bases for V and 2 bases for J; bases not matched to a gene: 9. The germline V gene has CDR1 PRHDT and CDR2 FYEKMQ (reference sequence). The CDR3 loop spans 15 amino acids. The CDR3 nucleotides read TGTGCCAGCAGCCTCCCCCGAGGGAGGGCCTACGAGCAGTACTTC. It yields the protein CASSLPRGRAYEQYF.

The sample holds one count of this clone. V and J are TRBV18 and TRBJ1-5, with D hard to call. V was pared by 3 bases and J by 0 bases, with 9 bases between. Germline V lookup: CDR1 KGHSH, CDR2 LQKENI. CDR3 length: 15 amino acids. Written as DNA, the CDR3 is TGTGCCAGCTCACCGGGCCAGTATAGCAATCAGCCCCAGCATTTT. It encodes CASSPGQYSNQPQHF.

This sequence joins TRBV19 and TRBJ1-2, with a tentative D call TRBD1 (5 bases). The germline V and J ends were trimmed by 10 bases and 4 bases, with 16 bases remaining between them. The CDR3 length is 13 residues. Germline assignment: CDR1 LNHDA and CDR2 SQIVND (reference sequence). The DNA for the CDR3 is TGTGCCACCGACTCCACAGGTGCCTATGGCTACACCTTC. Translating gives CATDSTGAYGYTF. Full variable domain (missing parts from reference TRBV19 and TRBJ1-2): DGGITQSPKYLFRKEGQNVTLSCEQNLNHDAMYWYRQDPGQGLRLIYYSQIVNDFQKGDIAEGYSVSREKKESFPLTVTSAQKNPTAFYLCATDSTGAYGYTFGSGTRLTVV.

The CDR3 DNA is TGTGCCAGCAGCTTTCGGACTAGCGGGAGTGAGGACCCGGCCGGGGAGCTGTTTTTT. Translated, it gives CASSFRTSGSEDPAGELFF. The V and J genes are TRBV21-1 and TRBJ2-2; the table assigns TRBD2, which was not confirmed against the DNA. TRBV21-1 is termed a pseudogene. The CDR3 covers 19 residues.

This clone occurred a few times. The rearrangement joins TRBV18 to TRBJ2-7, with TRBD1 identical over 9 bases. Germline CDR1 reads KGHSH; CDR2 reads LQKENI. The J segment lost 2 bases and the V segment lost 0 bases, leaving 2 bases of the junction unmatched. The CDR3 spans 15 residues. The CDR3 loop reads CASSPPDRGTYEQYF. CDR3 bases: TGTGCCAGCTCACCACCGGACAGGGGAACCTACGAGCAGTACTTC.

This chain joins TRBV7-8 and TRBJ2-1; D gene unclear. This CDR3 spans 14 amino acids. V shed 5 bases and J shed 8 bases, with 16 bases lying between them. Germline-derived CDR1 and CDR2 are SGHVS and FQNEAQ. CDR3 nucleotides: TGTGCCAGCAGCACAACCGCTAGAGGCTATGAGCAGTTCTTC. It yields the protein CASSTTARGYEQFF.

J is TRBJ2-1 and V is TRBV7-2, with 7 nucleotides matching TRBD2. Germline V gene data show CDR1 as SGHTA and CDR2 as FQGNSA. After removal of 6 bases from V and 8 bases from J, the junction contained 25 bases not matched to a gene. The CDR3 is 19 amino acids. This CDR3 reads CASRPEVSLRERRWHEQFF. The DNA of the CDR3 is TGTGCCAGCAGGCCCGAGGTATCATTGCGGGAGAGGCGGTGGCATGAGCAGTTCTTC.

The chain is built from TRBV19 and TRBJ2-7; D remains unclear. CDR3 length: 14 amino acids. The germline gives CDR1 LNHDA, CDR2 SQIVND (reference sequence). V was trimmed by 1 base and J by 1 base, leaving 8 bases between them. CDR3 coding DNA: TGTGCCAGTAGTATAGGACGGAGTTCCTACGAGCAGTACTTC. This codes for CASSIGRSSYEQYF.

V gene TRBV25-1 combines with J gene TRBJ2-5; TRBD1 agrees at 8 bases. The V gene's germline CDR1 is MGHDK and CDR2 SYGVNS. The CDR3 covers 15 residues. J lost 2 bases, V lost 7 bases, and 9 bases had no gene match. The CDR3 is CASTRAGGEQETQYF. The CDR3, as DNA: TGTGCCAGCACTAGAGCAGGGGGCGAACAAGAGACCCAGTACTTC.

The chain links TRBV1 to TRBJ2-3; whether TRBD2, the table's D call, matches the DNA was not checked. TRBV1 is described as a pseudogene. The CDR3 extends over 18 amino acids. The CDR3 sequence is CTSSQDRPGGGLADTQYF. CDR3 DNA: TGCACCAGCAGCCAAGACCGCCCGGGAGGGGGGTTGGCAGATACGCAGTATTTT.

The gene calls are TRBV28 and TRBJ2-7; TRBD1 matches 9 bases. The trim removed 6 bases at V and 7 bases at J, leaving 10 bases unmatched. The CDR3 is made up of 14 amino acids. CDR1 is MDHEN and CDR2 is SYDVKM in the germline V gene. This chain's CDR3 is CASRRGTGRWEQYF. In DNA form, the CDR3 reads TGTGCCAGCAGAAGAGGGACAGGGAGGTGGGAGCAGTACTTC.

The V and J genes are TRBV27 and TRBJ2-1; TRBD1 matches at 10 bases. The CDR3 covers 13 residues. V trimming: 1 base; J trimming: 14 bases; junction bases outside the gene matches: 5. Germline V gene sequence: CDR1 MNHEY, CDR2 SMNVEV (reference sequence). CDR3 coding DNA: TGTGCCAGCAGTTTATTCGGGACAGGGGAAGAGTTCTTC. It translates to CASSLFGTGEEFF.